These T cell receptor beta chains were read from a single sample in a study of regulatory T cells in long-lasting Graves disease. MiXCR, applied by TCRdb to the multiplex PCR reads, yields one record per CDR3 protein. Found here are about 290,000 distinct CDR3 sequences, more than 20% of them singletons; the top ten hold approximately 53%. The source was peripheral blood mononuclear cells (PBMCs), collected when the disease was refractory, from a patient treated with antithyroid drugs. The receptors were sampled from a female donor with Graves disease. The CDR3 runs from the conserved cysteine through the conserved F or W. The order of the fields is V gene, clone size, D gene, J gene, CDR3 protein, CDR3 DNA. D genes are given only for firm matches. Clone sizes are given selectively: once, few, many, or a class where the clone is expanded.

TRBV12-3/TRBV12-4	many	NA	TRBJ1-5	CASSLMGNQPQHF	TGTGCCAGCAGCTTGATGGGCAATCAGCCCCAGCATTTT
TRBV19	NA	TRBD1	TRBJ1-1	CATTKIGQGTTEAFF	TGTGCCACCACTAAAATCGGACAGGGCACCACTGAAGCTTTCTTT
TRBV18	few	NA	TRBJ2-4	CASSPMTDENIQYF	TGTGCCAGCTCACCAATGACGGACGAAAACATTCAGTACTTC
TRBV12-3/TRBV12-4	many	NA	TRBJ1-5	CASSFTAPGSNQPQHF	TGTGCCAGCAGTTTCACAGCCCCTGGGAGCAATCAGCCCCAGCATTTT
TRBV7-3	NA	TRBD1	TRBJ1-2	CASSLNPDERQGHYGYTF	TGTGCCAGCAGCTTAAACCCCGACGAGCGACAGGGTCACTATGGCTACACCTTC
TRBV4-3	few	NA	TRBJ2-7	CASSPYRASYEQYF	TGCGCCAGCAGCCCCTATAGAGCTTCCTACGAGCAGTACTTC
TRBV12-3/TRBV12-4	few	NA	TRBJ1-2	CATSGVNYGYTF	TGTGCCACCTCGGGGGTAAACTATGGCTACACCTTC
TRBV7-2	NA	NA	TRBJ2-3	CASSFFGQPTDTQYF	TGTGCCAGCAGCTTTTTCGGACAGCCCACAGATACGCAGTATTTT
TRBV24-1	NA	TRBD1	TRBJ2-7	CATRTPGQGSYEQYF	TGTGCCACCAGAACTCCGGGACAGGGGAGCTACGAGCAGTACTTC
TRBV5-1	few	TRBD1	TRBJ2-1	CASSPFWDSYNEQFF	TGCGCCAGCAGTCCCTTTTGGGACAGCTACAATGAGCAGTTCTTC
TRBV6-5	many	NA	TRBJ1-2	CASSYSIRLPNYGYTF	TGTGCCAGCAGTTACTCGATCCGGCTCCCTAACTATGGCTACACCTTC
TRBV10-3	few	NA	TRBJ2-7	CAISESNEQYF	TGTGCCATCAGTGAGAGTAACGAGCAGTACTTC
TRBV7-9	NA	NA	TRBJ1-6	CASSSGTGDNSPLHF	TGTGCCAGCAGCTCAGGGACGGGAGATAATTCACCCCTCCACTTT
TRBV2	many	NA	TRBJ1-2	CASSERNRPNYGYTF	TGTGCCAGCAGTGAAAGAAACAGACCAAACTATGGCTACACCTTC
TRBV9	many	NA	TRBJ2-2	CASSVAGRGTGELFF	TGTGCCAGCAGCGTAGCGGGGCGCGGTACCGGGGAGCTGTTTTTT
TRBV10-3	NA	NA	TRBJ2-5	CAISEPTETQYF	TGTGCCATCAGTGAGCCCACGGAGACCCAGTACTTC
TRBV12-3/TRBV12-4	many	NA	TRBJ2-4	CASLDGAKNIQYF	TGTGCCAGCCTTGACGGAGCCAAAAACATTCAGTACTTC
TRBV7-9	few	TRBD2	TRBJ2-5	CASSVGLAGGQETQYF	TGTGCCAGCAGCGTGGGACTAGCGGGAGGTCAAGAGACCCAGTACTTC
TRBV3-1	few	NA	TRBJ2-7	CASSQDYPYEQYF	TGTGCCAGCAGCCAAGACTACCCCTACGAGCAGTACTTC
TRBV6-1	many	NA	TRBJ1-1	CASSPDSSEAFF	TGTGCCAGCAGCCCCGACAGTTCTGAAGCTTTCTTT
TRBV18	few	NA	TRBJ2-7	CASSQGGYYEQYF	TGTGCCAGCTCCCAGGGGGGATACTACGAGCAGTACTTC
TRBV5-1	many	NA	TRBJ1-4	CASSPSGTTNEKLFF	TGCGCCAGCAGCCCCTCGGGTACAACTAATGAAAAACTGTTTTTT
TRBV4-2	few	NA	TRBJ1-5	CASSQVSSWPQHF	TGTGCCAGCAGCCAAGTATCATCATGGCCCCAGCATTTT
TRBV12-3/TRBV12-4	many	NA	TRBJ2-5	CASSFEVETQYF	TGTGCCAGCAGTTTTGAAGTCGAGACCCAGTACTTC
TRBV14	once	TRBD2	TRBJ2-2	CASSQAKLADYTGELFF	TGTGCCAGCAGCCAAGCTAAACTAGCGGACTACACCGGGGAGCTGTTTTTT
TRBV5-6	NA	NA	TRBJ2-4	CASSLLDENIQYF	TGTGCCAGCAGCTTGTTGGACGAAAACATTCAGTACTTC
TRBV3-1	NA	NA	TRBJ1-5	CASSQSPNQPQHF	TGTGCCAGCAGCCAATCTCCGAATCAGCCCCAGCATTTT
TRBV29-1	few	TRBD1	TRBJ2-1	CSVEPRDRVREQFF	TGCAGCGTTGAACCTCGGGACAGGGTCCGTGAGCAGTTCTTC
TRBV28	many	NA	TRBJ1-1	CASSFGRDLNTEAFF	TGTGCCAGCAGTTTCGGCAGGGACCTGAACACTGAAGCTTTCTTT
TRBV4-1	NA	TRBD1	TRBJ2-7	CASSTPGQGREQYF	TGCGCCAGCAGCACGCCGGGACAGGGGCGCGAGCAGTACTTC
TRBV6-5	many	NA	TRBJ2-7	CASSYTYNSYEQYF	TGTGCCAGCAGTTACACTTATAATTCCTACGAGCAGTACTTC
TRBV6-1	NA	NA	TRBJ2-1	CASSGDLSYNEQFF	TGTGCCAGCAGTGGGGACCTGTCCTACAATGAGCAGTTCTTC
TRBV25-1	NA	NA	TRBJ2-7	CARRQEGIGNEQYF	TGTGCCAGGAGACAGGAGGGAATAGGTAACGAGCAGTACTTC
TRBV10-3	many	NA	TRBJ1-2	CAITTVGLGGYTF	TGTGCCATCACGACAGTGGGACTAGGGGGCTACACCTTC
TRBV19	NA	TRBD1	TRBJ2-7	CASRQGIGYEQYF	TGTGCCAGTCGACAGGGGATCGGATACGAGCAGTACTTC
TRBV20-1	few	NA	TRBJ1-2	CSAPIPPTYGYTF	TGCAGTGCCCCAATCCCCCCGACGTATGGCTACACCTTC
TRBV6-2/TRBV6-3	few	NA	TRBJ1-5	CASSPRIGAQHF	TGTGCCAGCAGTCCCCGAATAGGGGCCCAGCATTTT
TRBV7-9	many	NA	TRBJ1-1	CASSSTYAANTEAFF	TGTGCCAGCAGCTCAACCTATGCGGCGAACACTGAAGCTTTCTTT
TRBV6-2/TRBV6-3	NA	NA	TRBJ2-6	CASSYRGGSGANVLTF	TGTGCCAGCAGTTATCGCGGCGGCTCTGGGGCCAACGTCCTGACTTTC
TRBV30	NA	TRBD1	TRBJ1-1	CAWRTGKRTEAFF	TGTGCCTGGAGGACAGGGAAGAGGACTGAAGCTTTCTTT
TRBV6-2/TRBV6-3	few	NA	TRBJ1-1	CASTSAGRGTEAFF	TGTGCCAGCACCTCGGCAGGGCGTGGCACTGAAGCTTTCTTT
TRBV6-2/TRBV6-3	many	NA	TRBJ2-7	CASSYGFSLYEQYF	TGTGCCAGCAGTTACGGTTTCTCCCTCTACGAGCAGTACTTC
TRBV3-1	NA	TRBD2	TRBJ2-7	CASSPEKGLAVYEQYF	TGTGCCAGCAGCCCTGAGAAGGGACTAGCGGTCTACGAGCAGTACTTC
TRBV6-9	NA	NA	TRBJ1-1	CASSYSLHTEAFF	TGTGCCAGCAGTTACTCCCTGCACACTGAAGCTTTCTTT
TRBV2	many	TRBD1	TRBJ1-5	CASSMETGSNQPQHF	TGTGCCAGCAGTATGGAGACAGGGAGCAATCAGCCCCAGCATTTT
TRBV12-3/TRBV12-4	few	NA	TRBJ1-2	CASSFDGPNYGYTF	TGTGCCAGCAGTTTTGACGGGCCTAACTATGGCTACACCTTC
TRBV12-3/TRBV12-4	many	NA	TRBJ1-1	CASSLTPNTEAFF	TGTGCCAGCAGCTTAACGCCAAACACTGAAGCTTTCTTT
TRBV20-1	NA	NA	TRBJ2-7	CSAREPWASYEQYF	TGCAGTGCTAGAGAGCCCTGGGCCTCCTACGAGCAGTACTTC
TRBV28	NA	NA	TRBJ2-2	CASSSTAPGELFF	TGTGCCAGCAGTTCGACAGCCCCCGGGGAGCTGTTTTTT
TRBV6-1	NA	TRBD2	TRBJ2-1	CASSEQTSGGYNEQFF	TGTGCCAGCAGTGAGCAGACTAGCGGGGGGTACAATGAGCAGTTCTTC
TRBV12-3/TRBV12-4	NA	TRBD2	TRBJ2-7	CASSFWAGGVSYEQYF	TGTGCCAGCAGTTTCTGGGCGGGGGGGGTCTCCTACGAGCAGTACTTC
TRBV5-5	NA	NA	TRBJ2-7	CASSPSDGATYEQYF	TGTGCCAGCAGCCCATCGGACGGGGCGACCTACGAGCAGTACTTC
TRBV12-3/TRBV12-4	NA	NA	TRBJ1-6	CASSLKPVSSYNSPLHF	TGTGCCAGCAGTTTGAAACCTGTGAGCTCCTATAATTCACCCCTCCACTTT
TRBV6-1	NA	TRBD2	TRBJ2-7	CASRLAGASYYEQYF	TGTGCCAGCAGATTAGCGGGAGCGTCCTACTACGAGCAGTACTTC
TRBV28	many	TRBD1	TRBJ2-7	CASSQSGQGAVEQYF	TGTGCCAGCAGTCAATCGGGACAGGGGGCCGTCGAGCAGTACTTC
TRBV30	few	TRBD2	TRBJ2-1	CAWSVSGRSYNEQFF	TGTGCCTGGAGTGTTAGCGGGAGGTCCTACAATGAGCAGTTCTTC
TRBV28	few	NA	TRBJ2-5	CASSFWIQETQYF	TGTGCCAGCAGTTTTTGGATCCAAGAGACCCAGTACTTC